What follows are 12 T cell receptor beta chains derived from one specimen sequenced in a study of shared clonotypes between healthy human individuals. TCRdb's copy holds only in-frame clones and misses some; the assay was immunoSEQ multiplex PCR. The table records roughly 1,500,000 clones, under 99% of them present only once. The sequenced material came from naive CD4+ T cells sorted from blood. This sample's subset: CD45RA+ positively selected. The receptor set was obtained from a man aged 30 to 45 in good health.

This clone was seen a single time. This chain joins TRBV9 and TRBJ2-1; 12 bases match TRBD2. The CDR3 is 15 amino acids. Germline CDR1 SGDLS, CDR2 YYNGEE. V dropped 6 bases and J dropped 4; count of bases not matched to a gene: 5. This CDR3 is CASNLAGGWYNEQFF. CDR3 DNA sequence: TGTGCCAGCAACCTAGCGGGAGGGTGGTACAATGAGCAGTTCTTC.

The rearrangement joins TRBV18 to TRBJ1-4; 9 positions agree with TRBD1. CDR3 length equals 18 residues. V trimming: 0 bases; J trimming: 0 bases; junction bases outside the gene matches: 5. Germline CDR1 and CDR2: KGHSH and LQKENI. The CDR3 DNA is TGTGCCAGCTCACCACCGAGGGGACAGGGTGCAACTAATGAAAAACTGTTTTTT. Residues: CASSPPRGQGATNEKLFF.

CDR3 DNA: TGTGCCAGCAAGTTACGTGGACTATCGGAAAAACTGTTTTTT. It is translated as CASKLRGLSEKLFF. The chain joins TRBV6-5 to TRBJ1-4; D uncertain. Per germline, CDR1 MNHEY and CDR2 SVGAGI. The CDR3 is 14 amino acids. Trimming shortened V by 7 bases and J by 8 bases, and 17 bases separated the two germline ends.

A remark on this clone: Within the sample, other DNA sequences also encode this same CDR3. J is TRBJ2-1 and V is TRBV6-5, with 10 bases aligning to TRBD2. The CDR3 is made up of 15 amino acids. Trimming at V came to 6 bases and at J to 4 bases, leaving 6 bases not matched to a gene. Germline lookup yields CDR1 MNHEY and CDR2 SVGAGI. This chain's CDR3 is CASRLAGGPYNEQFF. CDR3 sequence (DNA): TGTGCCAGCAGATTAGCGGGGGGCCCGTACAATGAGCAGTTCTTC.

Comments on this clone: This same CDR3 is encoded by further DNA sequences in the sample. The rearrangement joins TRBV11-2 to TRBJ2-3, with TRBD1 as a possible D gene (5 bases). Germline CDR1 reads SGHAT; CDR2 reads FQNNGV. The CDR3 has 14 residues. Deletions cut 3 bases from V and 3 bases from J, with 10 bases between. In DNA, the CDR3 is TGTGCCAGCAGCTTGGGGCGGTCGACAGATACGCAGTATTTT. Translated: CASSLGRSTDTQYF.

The chain combines TRBV4-1 with TRBJ2-1; 11 nucleotides match TRBD2. The CDR3 has 15 residues. Per germline, CDR1 MGHRA and CDR2 YSYEKL. J was trimmed by 6 bases and V by 8 bases; bases with no gene match: 9. The CDR3 nucleotides are TGCGCCAGCTCCCGCCTTGGACTAGCGGGCAATGAGCAGTTCTTC. Residues: CASSRLGLAGNEQFF.

The genes are TRBV29-1 and TRBJ2-2; tentative D call: TRBD1 (5 bases). The germline V gene encodes CDR1 SQVTM and CDR2 ANQGSEA. Trimming took 6 bases from V and 4 from J, leaving 15 bases between them. This CDR3 contains 14 residues. The CDR3 DNA reads TGCAGCGTCGAGCGCAGGGTCGGCACCGGGGAGCTGTTTTTT. Its protein product is CSVERRVGTGELFF.

The V gene is TRBV5-1, the J gene TRBJ2-7; 8 nucleotides align to TRBD1. Germline CDR1 is SGHRS and CDR2 is YFSETQ. CDR3 length: 14 residues. Losses at the gene ends were 1 base for V and 5 bases for J; bases not matched to a gene: 5. CDR3 in DNA: TGCGCCAGCAGCTTGCCAGGGGGCCCCAACGAGCAGTACTTC. Translated: CASSLPGGPNEQYF.

The chain couples TRBV9 to TRBJ2-7; 8 positions agree with TRBD2. Germline V gene sequence: CDR1 SGDLS, CDR2 YYNGEE. The length of the CDR3 is 16 residues. With V trimmed by 6 bases and J by 0 bases, 11 bases remained unmatched. The CDR3 nucleotides are TGTGCCAGCACCGGGAGGGCGAAGCGGAGCTCCTACGAGCAGTACTTC. Protein product: CASTGRAKRSSYEQYF.

On this clone: Other DNA variants within this sample encode the same CDR3. The chain is built from TRBV18 and TRBJ2-3; D remains unclear. Germline V gives CDR1 KGHSH, CDR2 LQKENI. The CDR3 is made up of 15 amino acids. With 1 base removed from V and 3 bases from J, the gap between germline ends came to 11 bases. CDR3 coding DNA: TGTGCCAGCTCACCACTTTCGGGCTCGACAGATACGCAGTATTTT. Translation: CASSPLSGSTDTQYF. Variable domain in full (rest from reference TRBV18 and TRBJ2-3): NAGVMQNPRHLVRRRGQEARLRCSPMKGHSHVYWYRQLPEEGLKFMVYLQKENIIDESGMPKERFSAEFPKEGPSILRIQQVVRGDSAAYFCASSPLSGSTDTQYFGPGTRLTVL.

This chain uses TRBV5-1 with TRBJ2-5; 7 positions match TRBD1. With V trimmed by 5 bases and J by 5 bases, 12 bases remained unmatched. Germline V lookup: CDR1 SGHRS, CDR2 YFSETQ. The CDR3 totals 15 residues. The CDR3 DNA is TGCGCCAGCAGTCTGACCAACAGGGGTCCCGAGACCCAGTACTTC. The encoded protein is CASSLTNRGPETQYF.

The chain employs TRBV5-4 and TRBJ2-7, with 9 bases aligning to TRBD1. Trimming at V came to 5 bases and at J to 0 bases, leaving 6 bases not matched to a gene. This CDR3 is built from 15 residues. Germline-derived CDR1 and CDR2 are SGHNT and YYREEE (reference sequence). Here the CDR3 reads CASSWDRANSYEQYF. CDR3 nucleotide sequence: TGTGCCAGCAGTTGGGACAGGGCGAACTCCTACGAGCAGTACTTC.